The entry below describes one T cell receptor beta chain. These data originate in a study of cytomegalovirus exposure and HLA in healthy donors. Germline V gene data show CDR1 as MGHRA and CDR2 as YSYEKL. The V gene end was trimmed by 3 bases and the J gene end by 3 bases; junction bases not matched to a gene: 14. This CDR3 comprises 18 residues. Using immunoSEQ multiplex PCR, the repertoire was profiled, and TCRdb retains in-frame clones only, with some absent. This table holds roughly 100,000 clones, roughly 95% found once. The sequence was collected from a woman under 30 in good health and CMV-seronegative. V is TRBV4-1 and J is TRBJ1-1, with 9 bases matching TRBD1. Sample: PBMCs. The CDR3 nucleotides read TGCGCCAGCAGCCAGCGGACAGGGGCCCCGAAAGGGGACACTGAAGCTTTCTTT. Translated: CASSQRTGAPKGDTEAFF.